This record concerns one T cell receptor beta chain sequence. What it binds is unknown. Patients were left out if they had other autoimmune diseases, uncontrolled infections, pregnancy or lactation. The source of the sample is a study of Graves' ophthalmopathy and Graves' hyperthyroidism. Study-wide findings and caveats: Blood contained most expanded thyroid clonotypes exceeding 0.001 frequency. Sensitivity reached 70.59% and specificity roughly 72% when the model predicted ophthalmopathy progression.

RNA transcripts were the template, and TCR beta CDR3 regions were amplified from them. An opening RT-PCR round employed HTBI primers and preceded a second-round multiplex PCR. Via MiXCR, TCRdb re-called the multiplex PCR reads, giving one row per CDR3 protein. The table records about 400,000 distinct CDR3 sequences, under 25% of them present only once. Per the germline V gene, CDR1 is SGHNT and CDR2 is YYREEE (reference sequence). The length of the CDR3 is 14 residues. The V end lost 6 bases, the J end lost 6 bases, and 15 bases lay between the germline ends. This sequence was found in a woman under 30 with stable Graves' hyperthyroidism. The chain links TRBV5-4 to TRBJ2-2, with D perhaps given as TRBD1 or TRBD2 (5 bases each). Sequencing used peripheral blood. DNA for the CDR3: TGTGCCAGCACGGTACGGGGCGTGGCCGGGGAGCTGTTTTTT. As protein: CASTVRGVAGELFF. Based on the CDR3 plus reference TRBV5-4 and TRBJ2-2, the full variable domain is ETGVTQSPTHLIKTRGQQVTLRCSSQSGHNTVSWYQQALGQGPQFIFQYYREEENGRGNFPPRFSGLQFPNYSSELNVNALELDDSALYLCASTVRGVAGELFFGEGSRLTVL.